The 16 T cell receptor beta chains presented below share a single source sample, sequenced in a study of blood T cell repertoires in COVID-19 (TCRdb year 2020). The library came from the immunoSEQ multiplex PCR assay. Sourced from immuneACCESS, this table was stored by TCRdb with only in-frame sequences that have V and J called. A share of the clones is absent; for the studies checked, an unresolved V gene accounts for under half, and the remainder has no known explanation. For this sample the table gives roughly 230,000 clones, of which around four fifths were detected only once. Together, the top ten hold more than 9% of the sample. The specimen was peripheral blood. The receptor set was obtained from a woman older than 75 with COVID-19, enrolled during active disease.

This clone was observed a few times. The chain combines TRBV6-2 or TRBV6-3 with TRBJ1-2, with no clear D. Trimming removed 4 bases from V and 2 bases from J, with 8 bases in between. CDR1 MNHEY and CDR2 SVGEGT come from the germline V gene. The CDR3 spans 13 residues. CDR3 sequence reads: CASSSHGNYGYTF. CDR3 nucleotides: TGTGCCAGCAGTTCACACGGGAACTATGGCTACACCTTC.

The chain has TRBV6-5 and TRBJ1-2; D remains ambiguous. This CDR3 has 13 amino acids. Germline V CDR1 and CDR2: MNHEY, SVGAGI. V lost 6 bases, J lost 2 bases, and 10 bases lay in between. The CDR3 DNA is TGTGCCAGCAGCCTGACTCGGAACTATGGCTACACCTTC. It encodes CASSLTRNYGYTF.

Note on this clone: A read error may produce the germline difference seen at one junction end. This chain connects TRBV29-1 to TRBJ1-4; D gene ambiguous. The CDR3 runs to 13 residues. The germline CDR1 and CDR2 sequences are SQVTM and ANQGSEA. DNA for the CDR3: TGCTGCGTGTCGGGTGCAACTAATGAAAAACTGTTTTTT. It translates to CCVSGATNEKLFF.

This chain joins TRBV3-1 (or the pseudogene TRBV3-2) and TRBJ1-1, with a possible D match to TRBD1 (5 bases). Trimming removed 0 bases at V and 1 base at J, with 9 bases between. Germline CDR1 is LGHDT and CDR2 is YNNKEL (reference sequence). CDR3 length: 15 residues. The CDR3 coding sequence is TGTGCCAGCAGCCAAGAAGGGGTTCGGAACACTGAAGCTTTCTTT. Protein sequence: CASSQEGVRNTEAFF.

The V gene is TRBV12-3 or TRBV12-4, the J gene TRBJ1-6, with a tentative D call TRBD1 (5 bases). CDR3 length: 12 amino acids. Trimming left V 10 bases short and J 7 bases short, with 11 bases between. The CDR3 region is CATGMLNSPLHF. CDR3 bases: TGTGCCACAGGGATGTTAAATTCACCCCTCCACTTT.

This clone has more than one count but fewer than ten. This chain links TRBV7-9 with TRBJ2-5, with 8 bases lining up with TRBD2. Trimming at V came to 5 bases and at J to 0 bases, leaving 2 bases not matched to a gene. CDR1 and CDR2 (germline): SEHNR, FQNEAQ (reference sequence). The CDR3 covers 14 residues. The CDR3 protein is CASSRLANQETQYF. The CDR3 DNA sequence: TGTGCCAGCAGCCGACTAGCGAACCAAGAGACCCAGTACTTC.

The chain joins TRBV24-1 to TRBJ2-5; 10 positions match TRBD1. Germline loops: CDR1 KGHDR, CDR2 SFDVKD. CDR3 size: 15 residues. V dropped 9 bases and J dropped 5; count of bases not matched to a gene: 11. CDR3 coding DNA: TGTGCCACCGCCGGGACAGGGGCCCCTTTGGAGACCCAGTACTTC. It specifies CATAGTGAPLETQYF.

The rearrangement joins TRBV7-8 to TRBJ2-1, with TRBD2 identical over 8 bases. Germline V gene sequence: CDR1 SGHVS, CDR2 FQNEAQ. The ends lost 0 bases at V and 4 bases at J; junction bases unmatched: 2. CDR3 length: 15 amino acids. CDR3 in amino acids: CASSLAGTSYNEQFF. As DNA, the CDR3 is TGTGCCAGCAGCTTAGCCGGGACTAGTTACAATGAGCAGTTCTTC.

This chain connects TRBV10-1 to TRBJ1-1; no clear D. V lost 5 bases and J lost 5, with 9 bases in between. This CDR3 has 12 residues. Germline lookup yields CDR1 WNHNN and CDR2 SYGVQD (reference sequence). DNA of the CDR3: TGCGCCAGCAGTCTGACTGGGACTGAAGCTTTCTTT. Amino acid sequence: CASSLTGTEAFF.

The chain couples TRBV5-1 to TRBJ2-2; tentative D call: TRBD1 (6 bases). This CDR3 has 14 residues. Trimming took 3 bases from V and 3 from J, leaving 9 bases between them. The germline V gene has CDR1 SGHRS and CDR2 YFSETQ. This CDR3 reads CASSWNRDTGELFF. CDR3 sequence (DNA): TGCGCCAGCAGCTGGAACAGGGACACCGGGGAGCTGTTTTTT.

The chain employs TRBV6-1 and TRBJ1-4; TRBD1 is a possible D gene (5 bases). CDR3 length equals 16 residues. From germline, CDR1 is MNHNS and CDR2 SASEGT. V lost 2 bases and J lost 6, with 16 bases in between. This chain's CDR3 is CASSETYGGVDEKLFF. The DNA for the CDR3 is TGTGCCAGCAGTGAAACCTACGGGGGGGTTGATGAAAAACTGTTTTTT.

The CDR3 nucleotides are TGTGCCTGGAGTGTACCGACAGGACGACAAGAGACCCAGTACTTC. The encoded protein is CAWSVPTGRQETQYF. The chain uses TRBV30 and TRBJ2-5; D might be TRBD1 (6 bases). Trimming cost V 0 bases and J 2 bases, with 13 bases left between them. Germline V gene data show CDR1 as GTSNPN and CDR2 as SVGIG (reference sequence). This CDR3 contains 15 residues.

This sequence joins TRBV28 and TRBJ1-5; possibly TRBD1 for D (6 bases). The CDR3 sequence is 14 residues long. Germline lookup yields CDR1 MDHEN and CDR2 SYDVKM. Trimming stripped 3 bases from V and 9 bases from J, with 15 bases between. The CDR3 protein is CASSLRTEFSPQHF. The DNA of the CDR3 is TGTGCCAGCAGTTTGCGGACAGAGTTTTCGCCCCAGCATTTT.

The genes are TRBV5-1 and TRBJ2-2, with D possibly TRBD2 on 6 matching bases. V shed 4 bases and J shed 2 bases, with 9 bases lying between them. CDR1 and CDR2 from the germline V gene are SGHRS and YFSETQ. CDR3 length: 14 amino acids. The CDR3 DNA sequence: TGCGCCAGCAGCCTTAGCGGAAACACCGGGGAGCTGTTTTTT. It specifies CASSLSGNTGELFF.

The chain is built from TRBV6-4 and TRBJ1-1; a possible D gene is TRBD1 (6 bases). CDR3 length: 13 amino acids. Germline CDR1 reads MRHNA; CDR2 reads SNTAGT. V lost 6 bases, J lost 1 base, and 9 bases lay in between. The CDR3 region is CASREQGNTEAFF. CDR3 nucleotide sequence: TGTGCCAGCAGAGAACAGGGGAACACTGAAGCTTTCTTT.

In its sample, this clone was seen a few times. This chain uses TRBV5-8 with TRBJ2-5, with 7 bases fitting TRBD2. Germline V gene sequence: CDR1 SGHTS, CDR2 YDEGEE. V gave up 4 bases and J gave up 1 base; unmatched junction bases: 10. This CDR3 is 16 amino acids long. The CDR3 reads CASSPRVRGVQETQYF. CDR3 nucleotide sequence: TGTGCCAGCAGCCCGAGGGTTCGGGGGGTCCAAGAGACCCAGTACTTC.